Listed below are T cell receptor beta chains from one sample, sequenced in a study of CD8 T cells in ankylosing spondylitis. TCRdb analysed the 5' RACE reads with MiXCR anew, one entry per CDR3 protein. The repertoire holds a few hundred thousand distinct CDR3 sequences, with roughly 10% as singletons. Sequenced material: blood, either unsorted or a sorted T cell fraction (not recorded which). The receptor source for this set is a male donor with ankylosing spondylitis or in good health (not recorded which). The CDR3 runs from the conserved cysteine through the conserved F or W. The D gene is left open where the match is weak. The size field is filled for only some rows; it gives once, few, many or a size class.

D gene: TRBD2; V gene: TRBV12-3/TRBV12-4; clone size: many; J gene: TRBJ2-1; CDR3 DNA: TGTGCCAGTTTACCGAGGACTAGCGCTGACAATGAGCAGTTCTTC; CDR3 protein: CASLPRTSADNEQFF
D gene: NA; V gene: TRBV6-5; clone size: many; J gene: TRBJ2-1; CDR3 DNA: TGTGCCAGCAGTTACTCCTCCCTAGATACTGAGCAGTTCTTC; CDR3 protein: CASSYSSLDTEQFF
D gene: NA; V gene: TRBV5-1; clone size: many; J gene: TRBJ2-1; CDR3 DNA: TGCGCCAGCAGCTTGCTGGGCAATGAGCAGTTCTTC; CDR3 protein: CASSLLGNEQFF
D gene: NA; V gene: TRBV3-1; clone size: many; J gene: TRBJ2-3; CDR3 DNA: TGTGCCAGCAGCCAAGACTACGGTACAGGGACGCAGTATTTT; CDR3 protein: CASSQDYGTGTQYF
D gene: TRBD2; V gene: TRBV10-2; clone size: NA; J gene: TRBJ2-2; CDR3 DNA: TGCGCCAGCAGTCGGAGGCTAGCGGGCAACACCGGGGAGCTGTTTTTT; CDR3 protein: CASSRRLAGNTGELFF
D gene: TRBD2; V gene: TRBV7-2; clone size: NA; J gene: TRBJ2-3; CDR3 DNA: TGTGCCAGCAGCTCCAAGCGGGGGGCCCTCACAGATACGCAGTATTTT; CDR3 protein: CASSSKRGALTDTQYF
D gene: NA; V gene: TRBV5-5; clone size: many; J gene: TRBJ1-4; CDR3 DNA: TGTGCCAGCAGCTTATCAAGGGCGGATGAAAAACTGTTTTTT; CDR3 protein: CASSLSRADEKLFF
D gene: NA; V gene: TRBV20-1; clone size: many; J gene: TRBJ2-7; CDR3 DNA: TGCAGTGCTGAGAGGACGGGGTCCTACGAGCAGTACTTC; CDR3 protein: CSAERTGSYEQYF
D gene: NA; V gene: TRBV29-1; clone size: many; J gene: TRBJ2-1; CDR3 DNA: TGCAGCGTTGGAGCCAGAAGCTACAATGAGCAGTTCTTC; CDR3 protein: CSVGARSYNEQFF
D gene: NA; V gene: TRBV28; clone size: many; J gene: TRBJ1-3; CDR3 DNA: TGTGCCAGCAGACCCGGAGGGAGGGATGGAAACACCATATATTTT; CDR3 protein: CASRPGGRDGNTIYF
D gene: NA; V gene: TRBV20-1; clone size: many; J gene: TRBJ2-1; CDR3 DNA: TGCAGTGCTAGAGGAGGGCCCGTCGCGAATGAGCAGTTCTTC; CDR3 protein: CSARGGPVANEQFF
D gene: TRBD1; V gene: TRBV12-3/TRBV12-4; clone size: many; J gene: TRBJ1-1; CDR3 DNA: TGTGCCAGCAGTGTTACAGGGGGCCGCACTGAAGCTTTCTTT; CDR3 protein: CASSVTGGRTEAFF
D gene: TRBD2; V gene: TRBV20-1; clone size: many; J gene: TRBJ2-7; CDR3 DNA: TGCAGTGCTAGAGATGGTATAGCGGGAGGCAACGAGCAGTACTTC; CDR3 protein: CSARDGIAGGNEQYF
D gene: NA; V gene: TRBV3-1; clone size: NA; J gene: TRBJ2-1; CDR3 DNA: TGTGCCAGCAGCCATGAGATTAGGGCCGGTTTTGGCGATGAGCAGTTCTTC; CDR3 protein: CASSHEIRAGFGDEQFF
D gene: TRBD1; V gene: TRBV5-1; clone size: many; J gene: TRBJ2-5; CDR3 DNA: TGCGCCAGCAGCTGGGATGGTGGGACAGTTCAAGAGACCCAGTACTTC; CDR3 protein: CASSWDGGTVQETQYF
D gene: NA; V gene: TRBV7-3; clone size: NA; J gene: TRBJ2-3; CDR3 DNA: TGTGCCAGCAGCTTAATGGCGGAGAATACGCAGTATTTT; CDR3 protein: CASSLMAENTQYF
D gene: NA; V gene: TRBV12-5; clone size: NA; J gene: TRBJ2-5; CDR3 DNA: TGTGCTAGTGGGAACACCGCTAAAGGGGCCCTGGAGGTGGAGACCCAGTACTTC; CDR3 protein: CASGNTAKGALEVETQYF
D gene: NA; V gene: TRBV7-8; clone size: many; J gene: TRBJ2-1; CDR3 DNA: TGTGCCAGCAGCTTGAACAGCGGTGAGCAGTTCTTC; CDR3 protein: CASSLNSGEQFF
D gene: NA; V gene: TRBV5-1; clone size: few; J gene: TRBJ1-2; CDR3 DNA: TGCGCCAGCAGCTTGGGGGGCTTAAAGGTCAACTATGGCTACACCTTC; CDR3 protein: CASSLGGLKVNYGYTF
D gene: NA; V gene: TRBV29-1; clone size: many; J gene: TRBJ2-5; CDR3 DNA: TGCAGCGCTATCCCCCGTACGGAAAACCAAGAGACCCAGTACTTC; CDR3 protein: CSAIPRTENQETQYF
D gene: TRBD2; V gene: TRBV6-2/TRBV6-3; clone size: few; J gene: TRBJ2-1; CDR3 DNA: TGTGCCAGCAGTTACTCGAGTCGTGATCCCGGGACTAGCAGATACAATGAGCAGTTCTTC; CDR3 protein: CASSYSSRDPGTSRYNEQFF
D gene: NA; V gene: TRBV12-3/TRBV12-4; clone size: NA; J gene: TRBJ2-3; CDR3 DNA: TGTGCCAGCAGTTGGAAACATTGGGGAGATACGCAGTATTTT; CDR3 protein: CASSWKHWGDTQYF
D gene: TRBD1; V gene: TRBV12-3/TRBV12-4; clone size: NA; J gene: TRBJ2-1; CDR3 DNA: TGTGCCAGCAGGCCGGGGACAGCCTCAAATGAGCAGTTCTTC; CDR3 protein: CASRPGTASNEQFF
D gene: TRBD2; V gene: TRBV5-1; clone size: many; J gene: TRBJ2-3; CDR3 DNA: TGCGCCAGCAGCTTGTGGGCGGGAGGGCCGGCAGATACGCAGTATTTT; CDR3 protein: CASSLWAGGPADTQYF
D gene: NA; V gene: TRBV7-8; clone size: NA; J gene: TRBJ2-1; CDR3 DNA: TGTGCCAGCAGTCGTGACCGGACTGGGCAAGAGCAGTTCTTC; CDR3 protein: CASSRDRTGQEQFF
D gene: NA; V gene: TRBV5-1; clone size: many; J gene: TRBJ1-2; CDR3 DNA: TGCGCCAGCAGCTTGGTTGCGAATAACTATGGCTACACCTTC; CDR3 protein: CASSLVANNYGYTF
D gene: NA; V gene: TRBV6-5; clone size: many; J gene: TRBJ1-1; CDR3 DNA: TGTGCCAGCAGTACCCTTTACAGAGAAGCTTTCTTT; CDR3 protein: CASSTLYREAFF
D gene: NA; V gene: TRBV3-1; clone size: NA; J gene: TRBJ2-3; CDR3 DNA: TGTGCCAGCAGCCAAGATTCGTCCCGCACAGATACGCAGTATTTT; CDR3 protein: CASSQDSSRTDTQYF
D gene: TRBD1; V gene: TRBV10-3; clone size: many; J gene: TRBJ1-2; CDR3 DNA: TGTGCCACCCAAGCCTCGGACAGGGCAGCTAACTATGGCTACACCTTC; CDR3 protein: CATQASDRAANYGYTF
D gene: NA; V gene: TRBV5-1; clone size: many; J gene: TRBJ2-5; CDR3 DNA: TGCGCCAGCACGGTATTAAGGGGAGAAGAGACCCAGTACTTC; CDR3 protein: CASTVLRGEETQYF
D gene: TRBD1; V gene: TRBV20-1; clone size: few; J gene: TRBJ1-4; CDR3 DNA: TGCAGTGCCATGGGACAGGGGATCGAGGGAACTAATGAAAAACTGTTTTTT; CDR3 protein: CSAMGQGIEGTNEKLFF
D gene: TRBD2; V gene: TRBV5-1; clone size: NA; J gene: TRBJ2-7; CDR3 DNA: TGCGCCAGCAGGGAAACCAGCGGGGTCTCCTACGAGCAGTACTTC; CDR3 protein: CASRETSGVSYEQYF
D gene: NA; V gene: TRBV6-1; clone size: many; J gene: TRBJ1-2; CDR3 DNA: TGTGCCAGCAATATACAGGGACTTTCCTATGGCTACACCTTC; CDR3 protein: CASNIQGLSYGYTF
D gene: TRBD2; V gene: TRBV25-1; clone size: many; J gene: TRBJ2-7; CDR3 DNA: TGTGCCAGCAGTGCTCCTGTGACTAGCGGATCCTACGAGCAGTACTTC; CDR3 protein: CASSAPVTSGSYEQYF